The 7 T cell receptor beta chains below come from one sample, sequenced in a study of T cell responses to AZD1222 COVID-19 vaccine. Sequenced by immunoSEQ multiplex PCR; TCRdb stores in-frame clones only, minus some. The sample yields 55,000 to 70,000 clones, more than 70% seen once. The sample consisted of peripheral blood, taken on day 0 of AZD1222 vaccination. Receptors were obtained from an adult in good health.

The J gene is TRBJ2-3, the V gene TRBV9; 13 nucleotides agree with TRBD2. CDR1 and CDR2 from the germline V gene are SGDLS and YYNGEE. V lost 4 bases, J lost 1 base, and 3 bases stayed unmatched. CDR3 length equals 16 residues. CDR3: CASSIGTSGGTDTQYF. The CDR3 nucleotides are TGTGCCAGCAGCATCGGGACTAGCGGGGGCACAGATACGCAGTATTTT.

The chain has TRBV6-2 or TRBV6-3 and TRBJ2-3; D gene unclear. Looked up from germline, CDR1 is MNHEY and CDR2 is SVGEGT. The V and J ends lost 2 bases and 5 bases respectively, with 2 bases between them. There are 11 residues in the CDR3. The CDR3 loop reads CASSYGDTQYF. The CDR3 coding sequence is TGTGCCAGCAGTTACGGAGATACGCAGTATTTT.

The J gene is TRBJ1-1, the V gene TRBV9; no reliable D call. CDR1 and CDR2 (germline): SGDLS, YYNGEE. V lost 1 base, J lost 0 bases, and 13 bases lay in between. This CDR3 has 16 amino acids. CDR3 residues: CASSVSQFGMNTEAFF. The CDR3 nucleotides read TGTGCCAGCAGCGTAAGCCAATTCGGTATGAACACTGAAGCTTTCTTT.

The chain joins TRBV7-9 to TRBJ1-1, with 12 bases identical to TRBD1. Germline loops: CDR1 SEHNR, CDR2 FQNEAQ (reference sequence). Trimming removed 2 bases from V and 1 base from J; junction bases left unmatched: 8. This CDR3 spans 18 amino acids. As DNA, the CDR3 is TGTGCCAGCAGCTTATCTAAGGGACAGGGGGCGTGGAACACTGAAGCTTTCTTT. This gives the protein CASSLSKGQGAWNTEAFF.

The rearrangement links TRBV2 to TRBJ1-5; 9 bases are shared with TRBD1. The CDR3 is 13 residues long. The V gene end was trimmed by 6 bases and the J gene end by 4 bases; junction bases not matched to a gene: 1. Germline V gives CDR1 SNHLY, CDR2 FYNNEI. For the CDR3, the DNA is TGTGCCAGCAGGGGACAGGGTAATCAGCCCCAGCATTTT. Protein sequence: CASRGQGNQPQHF.

The chain uses TRBV5-8 and TRBJ1-1; D possibly corresponds to TRBD1 (6 bases). CDR1 and CDR2 from the germline V gene are SGHTS and YDEGEE. The V end was cut by 4 bases, the J end by 1 base, with 14 bases between. CDR3 length: 15 amino acids. CDR3 region: CASSGSRGPNTEAFF. In nucleotides, the CDR3 is TGTGCCAGCAGCGGAAGCAGGGGCCCGAACACTGAAGCTTTCTTT.

This chain joins TRBV6-5 and TRBJ1-1; TRBD1 is a possible D gene (5 bases). Germline V gene data show CDR1 as MNHEY and CDR2 as SVGAGI. The V gene lost 6 bases and the J gene lost 1 base, with 9 bases spanning the gap. The CDR3 totals 13 residues. The CDR3 coding sequence is TGTGCCAGCAGATCTCAGGGGAACACTGAAGCTTTCTTT. Amino acids: CASRSQGNTEAFF.